This record concerns one T cell receptor (beta chain) sequence. The data belong to a study of shared clonotypes between healthy human individuals. About the research overall: Three CD4 naive, three CD4 memory, two CD8 naive and one CD8 memory plate were used per donor.

Produced via immunoSEQ multiplex PCR; TCRdb's table is partial and in-frame only. Of around 2.5 million clones detected, over 85% appear once; the ten largest clones hold roughly 0.36%. Material: naive CD4+ T cells from PBMCs. The subset denotes: CD45RA+ positively selected. The clonotype comes from a man aged 18 to 30 in good health. Some clones in this sample may be carry-over from other donors' samples.

CDR3 nucleotide sequence: TGTGCCAGCAGTTTTGAGGAGCAGTTCTTC. It specifies CASSFEEQFF. The rearrangement uses TRBV28 and TRBJ2-1; D unclear. Germline values: CDR1 MDHEN, CDR2 SYDVKM. V was clipped by 3 bases and J by 10 bases, with 4 bases between them. The CDR3 spans 10 residues.